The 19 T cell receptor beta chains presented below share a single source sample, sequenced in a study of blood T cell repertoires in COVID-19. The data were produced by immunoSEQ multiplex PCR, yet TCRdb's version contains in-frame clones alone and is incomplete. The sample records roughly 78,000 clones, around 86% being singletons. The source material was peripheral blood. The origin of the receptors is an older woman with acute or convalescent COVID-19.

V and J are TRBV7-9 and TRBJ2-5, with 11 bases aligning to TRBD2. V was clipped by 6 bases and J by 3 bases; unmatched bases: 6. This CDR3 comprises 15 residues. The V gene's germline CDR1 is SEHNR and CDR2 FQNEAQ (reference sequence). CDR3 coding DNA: TGTGCCAGCAGGTCCTTACTAGCGGGGGAAGAGACCCAGTACTTC. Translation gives CASRSLLAGEETQYF. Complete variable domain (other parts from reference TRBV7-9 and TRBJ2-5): DTGVSQNPRHKITKRGQNVTFRCDPISEHNRLYWYRQTLGQGPEFLTYFQNEAQLEKSRLLSDRFSAERPKGSFSTLEIQRTEQGDSAMYLCASRSLLAGEETQYFGPGTRLLVL.

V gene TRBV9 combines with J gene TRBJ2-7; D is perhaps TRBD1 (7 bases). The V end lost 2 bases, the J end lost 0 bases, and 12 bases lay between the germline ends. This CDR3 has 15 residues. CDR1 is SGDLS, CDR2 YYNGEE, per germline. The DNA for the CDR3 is TGTGCCAGCAGCGTCGGAGGGGACAGCTCCTACGAGCAGTACTTC. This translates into CASSVGGDSSYEQYF. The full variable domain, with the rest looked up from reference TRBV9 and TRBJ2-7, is DSGVTQTPKHLITATGQRVTLRCSPRSGDLSVYWYQQSLDQGLQFLIQYYNGEERAKGNILERFSAQQFPDLHSELNLSSLELGDSALYFCASSVGGDSSYEQYFGPGTRLTVT.

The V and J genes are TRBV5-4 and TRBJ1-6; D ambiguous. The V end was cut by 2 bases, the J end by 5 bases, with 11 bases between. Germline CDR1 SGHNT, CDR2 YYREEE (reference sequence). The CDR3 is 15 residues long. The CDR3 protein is CASSFGGGNNSPLHF. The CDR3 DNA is TGTGCCAGCAGCTTTGGAGGTGGCAATAATTCACCCCTCCACTTT.

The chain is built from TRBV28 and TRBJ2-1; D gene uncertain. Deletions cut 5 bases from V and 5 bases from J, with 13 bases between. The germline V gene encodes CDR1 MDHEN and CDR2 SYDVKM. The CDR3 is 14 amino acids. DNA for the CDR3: TGTGCCAGCAGTGGAGATCCATCCAACAATGAGCAGTTCTTC. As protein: CASSGDPSNNEQFF.

CDR3 region: CASSVEPGRGQPQHF. CDR3 nucleotide sequence: TGTGCCAGCAGCGTAGAACCAGGGAGGGGACAGCCCCAGCATTTT. This chain joins TRBV9 and TRBJ1-5, with a tentative D call TRBD1 (5 bases). There are 15 residues in the CDR3. Germline V CDR1 and CDR2: SGDLS, YYNGEE. The ends were cut back, 0 bases at V and 7 bases at J, with 14 bases in the middle.

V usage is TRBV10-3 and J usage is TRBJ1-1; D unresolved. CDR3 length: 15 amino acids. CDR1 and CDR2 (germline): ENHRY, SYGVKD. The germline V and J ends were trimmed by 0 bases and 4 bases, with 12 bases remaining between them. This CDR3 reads CAISESRAGVTEAFF. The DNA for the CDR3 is TGTGCCATCAGTGAGTCGCGGGCGGGAGTCACTGAAGCTTTCTTT.

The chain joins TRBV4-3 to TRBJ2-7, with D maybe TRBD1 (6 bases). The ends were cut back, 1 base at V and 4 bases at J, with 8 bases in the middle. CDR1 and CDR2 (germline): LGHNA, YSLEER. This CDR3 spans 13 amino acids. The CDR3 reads CASSQGTGYEQYF. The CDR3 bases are TGCGCCAGCAGCCAAGGTACAGGGTACGAGCAGTACTTC.

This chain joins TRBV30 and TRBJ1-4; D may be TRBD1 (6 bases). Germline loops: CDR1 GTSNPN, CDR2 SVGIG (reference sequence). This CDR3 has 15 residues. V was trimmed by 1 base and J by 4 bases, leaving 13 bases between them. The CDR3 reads CAWSGYRAGNEKLFF. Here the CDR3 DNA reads TGTGCCTGGAGTGGCTACAGGGCGGGTAATGAAAAACTGTTTTTT. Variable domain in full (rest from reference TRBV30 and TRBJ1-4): SQTIHQWPATLVQPVGSPLSLECTVEGTSNPNLYWYRQAAGRGLQLLFYSVGIGQISSEVPQNLSASRPQDRQFILSSKKLLLSDSGFYLCAWSGYRAGNEKLFFGSGTQLSVL.

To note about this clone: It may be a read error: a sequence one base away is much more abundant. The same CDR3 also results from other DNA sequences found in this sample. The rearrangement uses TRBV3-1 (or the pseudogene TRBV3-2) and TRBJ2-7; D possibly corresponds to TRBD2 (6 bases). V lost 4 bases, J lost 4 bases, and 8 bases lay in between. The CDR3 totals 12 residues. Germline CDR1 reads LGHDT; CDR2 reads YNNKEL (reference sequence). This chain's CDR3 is CASSLRGYEQYF. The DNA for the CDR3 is TGTGCCAGCAGCCTCCGGGGGTACGAGCAGTACTTC.

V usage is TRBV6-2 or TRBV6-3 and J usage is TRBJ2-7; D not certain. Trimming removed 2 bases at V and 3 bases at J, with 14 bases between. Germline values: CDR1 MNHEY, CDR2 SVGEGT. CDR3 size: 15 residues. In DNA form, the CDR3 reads TGTGCCAGCAGTTACGGCGCAGAGGCTAGCTACGAGCAGTACTTC. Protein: CASSYGAEASYEQYF.

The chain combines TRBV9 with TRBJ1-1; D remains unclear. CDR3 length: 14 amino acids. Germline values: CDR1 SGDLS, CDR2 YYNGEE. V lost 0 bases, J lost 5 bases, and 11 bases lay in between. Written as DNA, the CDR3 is TGTGCCAGCAGCGTAGGGGAGGGCCGGACTGAAGCTTTCTTT. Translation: CASSVGEGRTEAFF. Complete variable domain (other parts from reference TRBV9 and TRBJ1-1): DSGVTQTPKHLITATGQRVTLRCSPRSGDLSVYWYQQSLDQGLQFLIQYYNGEERAKGNILERFSAQQFPDLHSELNLSSLELGDSALYFCASSVGEGRTEAFFGQGTRLTVV.

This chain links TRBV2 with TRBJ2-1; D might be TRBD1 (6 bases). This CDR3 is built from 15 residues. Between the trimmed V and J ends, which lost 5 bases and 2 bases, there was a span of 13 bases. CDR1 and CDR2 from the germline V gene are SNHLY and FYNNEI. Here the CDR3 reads CASSPTGQAYNEQFF. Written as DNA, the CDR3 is TGTGCCAGCAGTCCAACGGGACAAGCCTACAATGAGCAGTTCTTC.

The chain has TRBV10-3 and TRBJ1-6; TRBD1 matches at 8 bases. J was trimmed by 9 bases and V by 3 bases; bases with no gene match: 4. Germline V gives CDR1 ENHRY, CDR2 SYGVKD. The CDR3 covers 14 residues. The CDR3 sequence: CAISDDRGGSPLHF. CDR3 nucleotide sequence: TGTGCCATCAGTGATGACAGGGGTGGTTCACCCCTCCACTTT.

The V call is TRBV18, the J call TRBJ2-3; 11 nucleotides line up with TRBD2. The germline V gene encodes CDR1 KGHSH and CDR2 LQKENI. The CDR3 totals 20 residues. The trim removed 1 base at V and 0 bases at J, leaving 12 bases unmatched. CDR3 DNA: TGTGCCAGCTCACCACGTGTCCTAGCGGGGGGCAAGCTTAGCACAGATACGCAGTATTTT. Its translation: CASSPRVLAGGKLSTDTQYF.

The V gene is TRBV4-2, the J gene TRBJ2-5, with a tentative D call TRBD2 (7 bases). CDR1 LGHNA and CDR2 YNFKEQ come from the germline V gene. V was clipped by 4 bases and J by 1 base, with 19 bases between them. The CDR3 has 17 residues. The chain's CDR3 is CASSLGGPHMIQETQYF. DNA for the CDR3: TGTGCCAGCAGCCTCGGGGGGCCGCATATGATCCAAGAGACCCAGTACTTC.

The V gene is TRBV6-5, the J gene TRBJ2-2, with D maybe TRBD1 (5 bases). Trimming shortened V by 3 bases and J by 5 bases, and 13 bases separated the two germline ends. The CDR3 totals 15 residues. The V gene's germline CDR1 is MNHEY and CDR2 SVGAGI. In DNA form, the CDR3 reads TGTGCCAGCAGTTATCAGGGAATAAGGACCGGGGAGCTGTTTTTT. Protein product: CASSYQGIRTGELFF.

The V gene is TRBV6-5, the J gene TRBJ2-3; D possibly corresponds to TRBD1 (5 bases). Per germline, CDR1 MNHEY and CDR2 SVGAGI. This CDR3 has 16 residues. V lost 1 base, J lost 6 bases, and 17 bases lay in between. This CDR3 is CASSYLSNAGYDTQYF. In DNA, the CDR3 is TGTGCCAGCAGTTACTTGTCCAATGCAGGGTACGATACGCAGTATTTT.

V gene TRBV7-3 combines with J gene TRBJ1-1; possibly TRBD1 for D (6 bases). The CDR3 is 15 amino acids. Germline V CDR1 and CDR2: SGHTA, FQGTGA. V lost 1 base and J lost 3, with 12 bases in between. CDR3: CASSLMGARDTEAFF. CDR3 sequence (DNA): TGTGCCAGCAGCTTAATGGGGGCCAGGGACACTGAAGCTTTCTTT. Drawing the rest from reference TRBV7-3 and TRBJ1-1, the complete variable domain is GAGVSQTPSNKVTEKGKYVELRCDPISGHTALYWYRQSLGQGPEFLIYFQGTGAADDSGLPNDRFFAVRPEGSVSTLKIQRTERGDSAVYLCASSLMGARDTEAFFGQGTRLTVV.

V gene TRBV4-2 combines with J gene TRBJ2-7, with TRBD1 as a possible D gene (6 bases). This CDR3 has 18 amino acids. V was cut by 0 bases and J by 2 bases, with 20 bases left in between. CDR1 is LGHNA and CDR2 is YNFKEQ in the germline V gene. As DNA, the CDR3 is TGTGCCAGCAGCCAAGATCCTCTCGACAGGCTAGGGACCTACGAGCAGTACTTC. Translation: CASSQDPLDRLGTYEQYF.